This TCR beta chain was found in a study of blood T cell repertoires in COVID-19. As for the study in general: The United States, Italy and Spain provided the acute and convalescent COVID-19 samples. PBMCs, B-cell-depleted T cells, or T cells were the source of the cDNA or gDNA that made up the material.

This clone was counted once. Per the authors' pipeline: By means of reference gene primer amplification, nucleated cell counts were estimated. Repertoires were generated with immunoSEQ multiplex PCR, while TCRdb's copy carries only in-frame clones and drops some. Clonal size and the V and J genes are those of that table, whereas D and trimming came from the DNA. The sample shows roughly 40,000 clones, over 75% of them seen only once. The CDR3 has 17 amino acids. The germline V and J ends were trimmed by 4 bases and 1 base, with 17 bases remaining between them. Per the germline V gene, CDR1 is MGHRA and CDR2 is YSYEKL.

The specimen was peripheral blood. This clonotype originated in a woman aged 40 to 50 with acute or convalescent COVID-19. The chain uses TRBV4-1 and TRBJ2-1, with D perhaps matching TRBD1 (5 bases). The CDR3 nucleotides read TGCGCCAGCAGCCCCTTAGACAGCTCTTGGTCCTACAATGAGCAGTTCTTC. It specifies CASSPLDSSWSYNEQFF.